The 4 T cell receptor beta chains listed next were all sequenced from one sample in a study of blood T cell repertoires in COVID-19. Repertoires were generated with immunoSEQ multiplex PCR, while TCRdb's copy carries only in-frame clones and drops some. The sample shows about 190,000 clones, roughly 78% of them seen only once. The sequenced sample was peripheral blood. Receptors originate from a woman of 80 years or more with active or convalescent COVID-19.

This clone has ten or more counts. The rearrangement links TRBV5-5 to TRBJ2-7; D unclear. Trimming cost V 2 bases and J 2 bases, with 11 bases left between them. From germline, CDR1 is SGHKS and CDR2 YYEKEE (reference sequence). The CDR3 length is 14 residues. This CDR3 reads CASSFRVGTYEQYF. In DNA form, the CDR3 reads TGTGCCAGCAGCTTTAGAGTCGGTACCTACGAGCAGTACTTC.

The chain joins TRBV19 to TRBJ2-6; TRBD1 aligns across 10 bases. This CDR3 spans 16 amino acids. The V and J ends lost 10 bases and 1 base, in that order; junction bases with no gene match: 7. Germline CDR1 reads LNHDA; CDR2 reads SQIVND (reference sequence). DNA of the CDR3: TGTGCCACTTGGGACAGGGGAAGGTCTGGGGCCAACGTCCTGACTTTC. This encodes CATWDRGRSGANVLTF.

The chain carries TRBV7-8 and TRBJ2-7; D is perhaps TRBD2 (5 bases). The germline V gene encodes CDR1 SGHVS and CDR2 FQNEAQ. The CDR3 totals 13 residues. V lost 3 bases to trimming and J lost 3 bases, with 9 bases between them. The DNA of the CDR3 is TGTGCCAGCAGCTTCGGTCGGGGCTACGAGCAGTACTTC. Translated, it gives CASSFGRGYEQYF.

The chain carries TRBV11-2 and TRBJ1-1; D is possibly TRBD1 (5 bases). This CDR3 has 16 residues. Deletions cut 3 bases from V and 1 base from J, with 15 bases between. Per the germline V gene, CDR1 is SGHAT and CDR2 is FQNNGV. The CDR3 here is CASSFFIYRGNTEAFF. Written as DNA, the CDR3 is TGTGCCAGCAGCTTCTTTATTTATAGGGGGAACACTGAAGCTTTCTTT.